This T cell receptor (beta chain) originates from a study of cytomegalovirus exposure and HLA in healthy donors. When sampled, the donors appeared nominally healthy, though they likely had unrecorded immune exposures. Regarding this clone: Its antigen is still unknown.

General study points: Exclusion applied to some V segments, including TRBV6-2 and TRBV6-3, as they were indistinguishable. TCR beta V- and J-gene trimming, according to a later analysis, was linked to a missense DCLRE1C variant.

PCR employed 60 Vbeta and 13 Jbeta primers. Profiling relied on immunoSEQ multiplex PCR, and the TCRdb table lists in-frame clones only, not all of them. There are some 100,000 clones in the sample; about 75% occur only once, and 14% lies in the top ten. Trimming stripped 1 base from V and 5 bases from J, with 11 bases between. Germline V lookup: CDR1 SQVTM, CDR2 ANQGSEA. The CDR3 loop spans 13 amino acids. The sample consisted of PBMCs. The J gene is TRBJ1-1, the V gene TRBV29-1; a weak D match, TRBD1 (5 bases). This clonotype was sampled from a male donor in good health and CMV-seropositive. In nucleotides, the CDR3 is TGCAGCGTTGAAGCGGCAGGGAAGACTGAAGCTTTCTTT. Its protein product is CSVEAAGKTEAFF. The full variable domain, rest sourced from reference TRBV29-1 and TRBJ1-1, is SAVISQKPSRDICQRGTSLTIQCQVDSQVTMMFWYRQQPGQSLTLIATANQGSEATYESGFVIDKFPISRPNLTFSTLTVSNMSPEDSSIYLCSVEAAGKTEAFFGQGTRLTVV.